This T cell receptor beta chain was documented in a study of T cells in Graves' hyperthyroidism and ophthalmopathy. It was RNA transcripts that yielded the amplified TCR beta CDR3 regions. The HTBI primer set served for first-round RT-PCR of the TCR CDR3. One entry per CDR3 protein results from TCRdb running MiXCR on the multiplex PCR reads. In the table there are 550,000 to 600,000 distinct CDR3 sequences, approximately 14% of which are singletons. Germline V gene sequence: CDR1 ENHRY, CDR2 SYGVKD. The CDR3 length is 14 residues. V trimming: 10 bases; J trimming: 6 bases; junction bases outside the gene matches: 13. A patient was excluded if there was uncontrolled infection, other autoimmune disease, pregnancy or lactation. The PBMCs studied were ones that came from roughly 9.1 ml fresh peripheral blood.

This TCR was recovered from a woman between 18 and 29 years old with Graves' ophthalmopathy. The sample consisted of blood. V is TRBV10-3 and J is TRBJ2-7, with TRBD1 matching 9 bases. DNA for the CDR3: TGTGCCAGCCAGACCGGGACAGGGTATGGCGAGCAGTACTTC. This sequence encodes CASQTGTGYGEQYF.